This T cell receptor beta chain was identified in a study of beta chain features in type 1 diabetes. Study-wide context: Analysis included 107,917,701 sorted cells drawn from all samples.

Overall study results and limits: Although PCR might favor shorter templates, it would do so equally in patients and controls. Among patients, naive, central memory and Treg TCRB repertoires appeared more similar than among healthy donors. There was a moderate but significant shortening of TCRB CDR3s in all four CD4+ subsets of Type 1 diabetes patients.

Germline V gives CDR1 SNHLY, CDR2 FYNNEI. The CDR3 consists of 14 residues. The ends lost 7 bases at V and 2 bases at J; junction bases unmatched: 7. A sort by CD45RO/CCR7/CD25/CD127/CD95/CD27 yielded CD4+ naive, central memory, regulatory and stem cell-like memory cells. Investigators reverse transcribed all isolated RNA, so they sequenced expressed TCRB transcripts. The method was immunoSEQ multiplex PCR; TCRdb's version includes in-frame clones alone and lacks a portion of them. The sample records 20,000 to 25,000 clones, around 57% being singletons. The sample holds one count of this clone. Its antigen remains unknown.

The sequence was collected from a man aged 18 to 35 with type 1 diabetes. The sample was stem cell memory CD4+ T cells from blood. The gene calls are TRBV2 and TRBJ2-7; 8 bases fit TRBD1. CDR3 region: CASKTTGDAYEQYF. The CDR3 DNA is TGTGCCAGCAAAACGACAGGGGATGCCTACGAGCAGTACTTC.